This is a list of T cell receptor beta chains from one sample in a study of naive and memory T cell subsets. TCRdb re-derived calls from the 5' RACE reads in MiXCR, one entry per CDR3 protein. The profile shows about 22,000 distinct CDR3 sequences, over 3.5% of them singletons. Receptors originate from a male donor in good health. Each CDR3 is given with its conserved first and last residue. Each record gives: clone size, V gene, J gene, D gene, CDR3 DNA, CDR3 protein. A D gene is named only where the DNA matches it firmly. Clone size is given for some rows only: seen once, a few or many times, or a class if the clone is expanded.

clone_size: many
v_call: TRBV29-1
j_call: TRBJ2-5
d_call: TRBD2
cdr3_nt: TGCAGCGTTGAGCTAGCGGGGGGGGTCAGGCCCCAGTACTTC
cdr3_aa: CSVELAGGVRPQYF

clone_size: many
v_call: TRBV19
j_call: TRBJ1-5
d_call: -
cdr3_nt: TGTGCCAGTAGTTTCCTCAGGGGAGATCAGCCCCAGCATTTT
cdr3_aa: CASSFLRGDQPQHF

clone_size: many
v_call: TRBV11-2
j_call: TRBJ2-5
d_call: TRBD2
cdr3_nt: TGTGCCAGCAGCTTAAGTTTAGGACTAGCGGGGCAAGAGACCCAGTACTTC
cdr3_aa: CASSLSLGLAGQETQYF

clone_size: many
v_call: TRBV20-1
j_call: TRBJ2-2
d_call: -
cdr3_nt: TGCAGTGCTAGAATAGTGAACACCGGGGAGCTGTTTTTT
cdr3_aa: CSARIVNTGELFF

clone_size: few
v_call: TRBV7-9
j_call: TRBJ2-2
d_call: -
cdr3_nt: TGTGCCAGCAGCTTAAGACAAAACACCGGGGAGCTGTTTTTT
cdr3_aa: CASSLRQNTGELFF

clone_size: -
v_call: TRBV20-1
j_call: TRBJ2-3
d_call: TRBD2
cdr3_nt: TGCAGTGCTAGTGGGACTAGCGGGGGGGCAGATACGCAGTATTTT
cdr3_aa: CSASGTSGGADTQYF

clone_size: many
v_call: TRBV3-1
j_call: TRBJ1-1
d_call: -
cdr3_nt: TGTGCCAGCAGCCCCATCGGCGAAGCCACTGAAGCTTTCTTT
cdr3_aa: CASSPIGEATEAFF

clone_size: many
v_call: TRBV29-1
j_call: TRBJ2-6
d_call: -
cdr3_nt: TGCAGCGTGGGGCTCTCTGGGGCCAACGTCCTGACTTTC
cdr3_aa: CSVGLSGANVLTF

clone_size: -
v_call: TRBV7-9
j_call: TRBJ2-1
d_call: -
cdr3_nt: TGTGCCAGCAGCTTAGGTGACTCTCATTTC
cdr3_aa: CASSLGDSHF

clone_size: few
v_call: TRBV19
j_call: TRBJ2-5
d_call: -
cdr3_nt: TGTGCCACTTCCCCTACCGGCCTCGGGCTAGAGACCCAGTACTTC
cdr3_aa: CATSPTGLGLETQYF

clone_size: many
v_call: TRBV28
j_call: TRBJ2-3
d_call: -
cdr3_nt: TGTGCCAGCAGTTTCGCCATAATGGGTGGAGATACGCAGTATTTT
cdr3_aa: CASSFAIMGGDTQYF

clone_size: many
v_call: TRBV29-1
j_call: TRBJ1-1
d_call: TRBD1
cdr3_nt: TGCAGCGTTGAACCGACGGACAGGGGAAGAACTGAAGCTTTCTTT
cdr3_aa: CSVEPTDRGRTEAFF

clone_size: many
v_call: TRBV7-6
j_call: TRBJ2-3
d_call: -
cdr3_nt: TGTGCCAGCAGCAACGGACAGATCACAGATACGCAGTATTTT
cdr3_aa: CASSNGQITDTQYF

clone_size: many
v_call: TRBV7-2
j_call: TRBJ1-6
d_call: -
cdr3_nt: TGTGCCAGCAGCTTCATTCCGGGGAGGGATTCACCCCTCCACTTT
cdr3_aa: CASSFIPGRDSPLHF

clone_size: many
v_call: TRBV30
j_call: TRBJ2-3
d_call: -
cdr3_nt: TGTGCCCAGAGGAAGATGAGGGTTAGTAGTCCGGGCACAGATACGCAGTATTTT
cdr3_aa: CAQRKMRVSSPGTDTQYF

clone_size: many
v_call: TRBV20-1
j_call: TRBJ2-7
d_call: -
cdr3_nt: TGCAGTGTTGTGATGGGTTGGACAGACTCCTACGAGCAGTACTTC
cdr3_aa: CSVVMGWTDSYEQYF

clone_size: many
v_call: TRBV6-6
j_call: TRBJ2-3
d_call: TRBD2
cdr3_nt: TGTGCCAGCAGCAACGACCGGGGACTAGTGGCAGATACGCAGTATTTT
cdr3_aa: CASSNDRGLVADTQYF

clone_size: many
v_call: TRBV7-2
j_call: TRBJ2-7
d_call: TRBD2
cdr3_nt: TGTGCCAGCAGCTATAGCGGGGGGGCCTGGTACGAGCAGTACTTC
cdr3_aa: CASSYSGGAWYEQYF

clone_size: many
v_call: TRBV12-3/TRBV12-4
j_call: TRBJ2-4
d_call: -
cdr3_nt: TGTGCCAGCAGTTCCTATAGGATAGCCAAAAACATTCAGTACTTC
cdr3_aa: CASSSYRIAKNIQYF

clone_size: many
v_call: TRBV7-9
j_call: TRBJ1-4
d_call: -
cdr3_nt: TGTGCCAGCAGCTTCCAAGGGTCACGGTCCGGTGAAAAACTGTTTTTT
cdr3_aa: CASSFQGSRSGEKLFF

clone_size: many
v_call: TRBV29-1
j_call: TRBJ1-3
d_call: -
cdr3_nt: TGCAGCGTCCCGGGGAGCTCTGGAAACACCATATATTTT
cdr3_aa: CSVPGSSGNTIYF

clone_size: many
v_call: TRBV20-1
j_call: TRBJ2-1
d_call: TRBD2
cdr3_nt: TGCAGTGCTAGCATGACTAGCAGGGTCAATGAGCAGTTCTTC
cdr3_aa: CSASMTSRVNEQFF

clone_size: many
v_call: TRBV6-5
j_call: TRBJ2-3
d_call: TRBD2
cdr3_nt: TGTGCCAGCAGTTTAGCGGGAGGGGCAGATACGCAGTATTTT
cdr3_aa: CASSLAGGADTQYF

clone_size: many
v_call: TRBV7-9
j_call: TRBJ2-7
d_call: TRBD1
cdr3_nt: TGTGCCAGCAGCTTAACCTCCGGGACAGGGTCCTACGAGCAGTACTTC
cdr3_aa: CASSLTSGTGSYEQYF

clone_size: many
v_call: TRBV12-3/TRBV12-4
j_call: TRBJ2-5
d_call: -
cdr3_nt: TGTGCCAGCAGTTCGAGGGGTGCTGAGACCCAGTACTTC
cdr3_aa: CASSSRGAETQYF

clone_size: many
v_call: TRBV20-1
j_call: TRBJ2-3
d_call: -
cdr3_nt: TGCAGTGCTAGAGCCTACGAGTATAGCACAGATACGCAGTATTTT
cdr3_aa: CSARAYEYSTDTQYF

clone_size: -
v_call: TRBV19
j_call: TRBJ2-1
d_call: -
cdr3_nt: TGTGCCACTTCGAATACCCGTGACGGATACAATGAGCAGTTCTTC
cdr3_aa: CATSNTRDGYNEQFF

clone_size: many
v_call: TRBV5-6
j_call: TRBJ2-5
d_call: -
cdr3_nt: TGTGCCAGCAGCTATAGGACCGGACAGACCCAGTACTTC
cdr3_aa: CASSYRTGQTQYF

clone_size: many
v_call: TRBV20-1
j_call: TRBJ2-7
d_call: TRBD2
cdr3_nt: TGCAGTGCTAGTAACGCGGGGGGGCAACAACTCTACGAGCAGTACTTC
cdr3_aa: CSASNAGGQQLYEQYF

clone_size: many
v_call: TRBV10-3
j_call: TRBJ2-3
d_call: TRBD2
cdr3_nt: TGTGCCGCCGGGACTAGCGGGAGACCAAACACAGATACGCAGTATTTT
cdr3_aa: CAAGTSGRPNTDTQYF

clone_size: many
v_call: TRBV10-2
j_call: TRBJ2-7
d_call: -
cdr3_nt: TGCGCCAGCAGTGAGTCGACGTGGGAGCAGTACTTC
cdr3_aa: CASSESTWEQYF

clone_size: few
v_call: TRBV2
j_call: TRBJ2-3
d_call: TRBD1
cdr3_nt: TGTGCCAGCAAAAAGGAACGGGGACAGGGGGGCACAGATACGCAGTATTTT
cdr3_aa: CASKKERGQGGTDTQYF

clone_size: many
v_call: TRBV21-1
j_call: TRBJ2-7
d_call: -
cdr3_nt: TGTGACGTGGGGGGGGGAGAAAGTATACAGCAGTACTTC
cdr3_aa: CDVGGGESIQQYF

clone_size: many
v_call: TRBV6-6
j_call: TRBJ2-1
d_call: -
cdr3_nt: TGTGCCAGCAGTCCAGGGAGTTACAATGAGCAGTTCTTC
cdr3_aa: CASSPGSYNEQFF

clone_size: few
v_call: TRBV19
j_call: TRBJ2-1
d_call: -
cdr3_nt: TGTGCCAGTAGTATTAAAGGAGGGATGACTTACCTGCTCTACAATGAGCAGTTCTTC
cdr3_aa: CASSIKGGMTYLLYNEQFF

clone_size: many
v_call: TRBV10-3
j_call: TRBJ1-1
d_call: -
cdr3_nt: TGTGCCATCAGTGAAGGGGCGCGCGGCACTGAAGCTTTCTTT
cdr3_aa: CAISEGARGTEAFF

clone_size: many
v_call: TRBV7-9
j_call: TRBJ1-1
d_call: TRBD1
cdr3_nt: TGTGCCAGCAGCTCTACAAAGACAGGGAGGACTGAAGCTTTCTTT
cdr3_aa: CASSSTKTGRTEAFF

clone_size: many
v_call: TRBV4-3
j_call: TRBJ1-5
d_call: -
cdr3_nt: TGCGCCAGCAGCCAAGATAGTTGGCAGGGAGTAAATCAGCCCCAGCATTTT
cdr3_aa: CASSQDSWQGVNQPQHF

clone_size: many
v_call: TRBV29-1
j_call: TRBJ1-1
d_call: -
cdr3_nt: TGCAGCGTTCAAGGCCCTCGGAACACTGAAGCTTTCTTT
cdr3_aa: CSVQGPRNTEAFF

clone_size: many
v_call: TRBV6-5
j_call: TRBJ2-3
d_call: TRBD2
cdr3_nt: TGTGCCAGCAGCCGCGGGAGGGGAGTAGTGACAGATACGCAGTATTTT
cdr3_aa: CASSRGRGVVTDTQYF

clone_size: many
v_call: TRBV7-9
j_call: TRBJ1-1
d_call: -
cdr3_nt: TGTGCCAGCAGCCCCCTCATAGTCCCCACTGAAGCTTTCTTT
cdr3_aa: CASSPLIVPTEAFF

clone_size: many
v_call: TRBV9
j_call: TRBJ2-7
d_call: -
cdr3_nt: TGTGCCAGCAGCGTAGGATCAAGGGGCCAAGTATCCGAGCAGTACTTC
cdr3_aa: CASSVGSRGQVSEQYF

clone_size: many
v_call: TRBV20-1
j_call: TRBJ2-1
d_call: TRBD2
cdr3_nt: TGCAGTGCTAGATCCAGCGGGAGGAGCTCGGGTGAGCAGTTCTTC
cdr3_aa: CSARSSGRSSGEQFF

clone_size: many
v_call: TRBV27
j_call: TRBJ1-1
d_call: -
cdr3_nt: TGTGCCAGCAGTTTCGGACAGCTGAACACTGAAGCTTTCTTT
cdr3_aa: CASSFGQLNTEAFF

clone_size: many
v_call: TRBV2
j_call: TRBJ2-7
d_call: -
cdr3_nt: TGTGCCAGCAGTACCCTCGAGCAGTACTTC
cdr3_aa: CASSTLEQYF

clone_size: many
v_call: TRBV27
j_call: TRBJ1-6
d_call: -
cdr3_nt: TGTGCCAGCAGTTTATCCCTCAGCGGAAGCTCACCCCTCCACTTT
cdr3_aa: CASSLSLSGSSPLHF

clone_size: many
v_call: TRBV5-1
j_call: TRBJ2-2
d_call: TRBD2
cdr3_nt: TGCGCCAGCAGCCTGGGACTAGCCGGGGAGCTGTTTTTT
cdr3_aa: CASSLGLAGELFF

clone_size: many
v_call: TRBV7-9
j_call: TRBJ2-5
d_call: -
cdr3_nt: TGTGCCAGCAGCTCGGTGAGGGGGGGCATCTCTGGAGAGACCCAGTACTTC
cdr3_aa: CASSSVRGGISGETQYF

clone_size: many
v_call: TRBV14
j_call: TRBJ1-5
d_call: TRBD1
cdr3_nt: TGTGCCAGCAGCCTCCCCCGGGACAGGGGACATAGCAATCAGCCCCAGCATTTT
cdr3_aa: CASSLPRDRGHSNQPQHF